This T cell receptor (beta chain) is drawn from a study of T cells in Graves' hyperthyroidism and ophthalmopathy. This clonotype came up many times. Its antigen is not identified. Patients aged 18 to 65 had newly diagnosed hyperthyroidism lasting under 2 months. The authors obtained PBMCs from 7.5 to 10 ml of fresh peripheral blood. The V gene lost 1 base and the J gene lost 7 bases, with 6 bases spanning the gap. This CDR3 contains 12 residues. What was amplified from RNA transcripts were TCR beta CDR3 regions. The primer set for the first-round RT-PCR of the TCR CDR3 was HTBI. TCRdb re-called the multiplex PCR reads through MiXCR, storing one row per CDR3 protein. This table holds approximately 420,000 distinct CDR3 sequences, 15% found once. Regarding the study as a whole: A median roughly 6.6 months before onset, the model predicted ophthalmopathy. In the analysis, a 13 V-J model separated ophthalmopathy from stable hyperthyroidism.

The sample was blood. This TCR came from a woman aged 30 to 39 with Graves' hyperthyroidism. The chain employs TRBV12-3 or TRBV12-4 and TRBJ2-3; D is unclear. The CDR3 sequence: CASSLGKYTQYF. CDR3 sequence (DNA): TGTGCCAGCAGTTTAGGGAAATATACGCAGTATTTT.